The 28 T cell receptor beta chains in this list originate from one sample, sequenced in a study of T cell changes during pregnancy in multiple sclerosis. Profiled with immunoSEQ multiplex PCR; TCRdb holds only in-frame clones, not every one. Of about 85,000 clones in the sample, approximately 90% are singletons; the top ten hold roughly 2.5%. Sequencing was performed on peripheral blood, taken in the first trimester of pregnancy. The origin of the receptors is a female donor with multiple sclerosis, enrolled in a pregnancy study.

The chain is built from TRBV9 and TRBJ2-3, with 7 bases that match TRBD1. Germline CDR1 and CDR2: SGDLS and YYNGEE. The CDR3 covers 14 residues. Losses at the gene ends were 6 bases for V and 4 bases for J; bases not matched to a gene: 8. The CDR3 spells CASTGGFFADTQYF. In nucleotides, the CDR3 is TGTGCCAGCACAGGGGGATTTTTCGCAGATACGCAGTATTTT. Full variable domain (missing parts from reference TRBV9 and TRBJ2-3): DSGVTQTPKHLITATGQRVTLRCSPRSGDLSVYWYQQSLDQGLQFLIQYYNGEERAKGNILERFSAQQFPDLHSELNLSSLELGDSALYFCASTGGFFADTQYFGPGTRLTVL.

V gene TRBV19 combines with J gene TRBJ2-2; D call uncertain. The CDR3 sequence is 14 residues long. The V end was cut by 5 bases, the J end by 7 bases, with 14 bases between. CDR1 LNHDA and CDR2 SQIVND come from the germline V gene (reference sequence). CDR3 residues: CASSPRLSGGELFF. CDR3 DNA: TGTGCCAGTAGTCCCCGGCTGTCGGGCGGGGAGCTGTTTTTT.

This clone was seen once. The chain couples TRBV6-1 to TRBJ2-1, with 7 positions matching TRBD1. The CDR3 consists of 14 residues. CDR1 and CDR2 (germline): MNHNS, SASEGT. After removal of 6 bases from V and 8 bases from J, the junction contained 10 bases not matched to a gene. CDR3 sequence: CASRGQGVRHEQFF. CDR3 bases: TGTGCCAGCAGGGGGCAGGGGGTTAGGCATGAGCAGTTCTTC.

The J gene is TRBJ1-5, the V gene TRBV21-1. TRBV21-1 is an annotated pseudogene. There are 17 residues in the CDR3. The CDR3 protein is CASSKLEDIVGNQPQHF. DNA of the CDR3: TGTGCCAGCAGCAAATTAGAGGATATAGTTGGCAATCAGCCCCAGCATTTT.

V is TRBV5-1 and J is TRBJ2-3; tentatively, D is TRBD2 (5 bases). Germline lookup yields CDR1 SGHRS and CDR2 YFSETQ. There are 15 residues in the CDR3. The V and J ends lost 4 bases and 0 bases respectively, with 12 bases between them. The CDR3: CASSATRTSTDTQYF. The DNA of the CDR3 is TGCGCCAGCAGCGCCACTAGGACTAGCACAGATACGCAGTATTTT.

This sequence joins TRBV5-6 and TRBJ2-7, with a tentative D call TRBD1 (7 bases). V was clipped by 2 bases and J by 7 bases, with 19 bases between them. CDR1 is SGHDT and CDR2 is YYEEEE in the germline V gene. CDR3 size: 15 residues. The CDR3 here is CASSFRNRGGGEQYF. In nucleotides, the CDR3 is TGTGCCAGCAGCTTCAGGAACAGGGGAGGTGGGGAGCAGTACTTC.

The V call is TRBV4-1, the J call TRBJ2-1; tentatively, D is TRBD2 (6 bases). Germline V lookup: CDR1 MGHRA, CDR2 YSYEKL. This CDR3 has 16 residues. V was cut by 1 base and J by 4 bases, with 14 bases left in between. This CDR3 is CASSQGAGRAYNEQFF. The CDR3 nucleotides are TGCGCCAGCAGCCAAGGCGCGGGAAGAGCTTACAATGAGCAGTTCTTC.

This clone was seen a handful of times. V is TRBV30 and J is TRBJ1-1; unclear D gene. There are 11 residues in the CDR3. CDR1 is GTSNPN, CDR2 SVGIG, per germline (reference sequence). Trimming left V 0 bases short and J 7 bases short, with 6 bases between. The CDR3 sequence is CAWSVSVEAFF. As DNA, the CDR3 is TGTGCCTGGAGTGTGTCGGTTGAAGCTTTCTTT.

The J gene is TRBJ2-1, the V gene TRBV11-2; TRBD2 might be the D (7 bases). The germline V gene has CDR1 SGHAT and CDR2 FQNNGV. The CDR3 loop spans 15 amino acids. V lost 1 base and J 9 bases, leaving 16 bases between the germline ends. CDR3 DNA sequence: TGTGCCAGCAGCTTAGGCGGGGGCTATTCGGCTGAGCAGTTCTTC. Its translation is CASSLGGGYSAEQFF.

V usage is TRBV11-1 and J usage is TRBJ2-1, with D perhaps matching TRBD2 (5 bases). Germline-derived CDR1 and CDR2 are SGHAT and FQDESV (reference sequence). The V end was cut by 5 bases, the J end by 10 bases, with 15 bases between. This CDR3 has 13 residues. CDR3 region: CASSPVRGWEQFF. The CDR3 DNA reads TGTGCCAGCAGCCCGGTCCGGGGATGGGAGCAGTTCTTC.

The chain couples TRBV28 to TRBJ1-2, with 8 bases that match TRBD1. Germline assignment: CDR1 MDHEN and CDR2 SYDVKM. The CDR3 contains 13 residues. V trimming: 11 bases; J trimming: 3 bases; junction bases outside the gene matches: 8. The DNA for the CDR3 is TGTGCCGGGACGGACAGGGAACACTATGGCTACACCTTC. Protein sequence: CAGTDREHYGYTF.

J is TRBJ1-5 and V is TRBV28; no reliable D call. Germline CDR1 reads MDHEN; CDR2 reads SYDVKM. The V end lost 7 bases, the J end lost 6 bases, and 16 bases lay between the germline ends. The CDR3 covers 14 residues. In DNA form, the CDR3 reads TGTGCCAGCACTATCATCGAAGGCGGTCAGCCCCAGCATTTT. Residues: CASTIIEGGQPQHF.

The chain employs TRBV28 and TRBJ2-7; TRBD2 matches 10 bases. The germline gives CDR1 MDHEN, CDR2 SYDVKM. Trimming removed 6 bases from V and 3 bases from J; junction bases left unmatched: 5. The length of the CDR3 is 14 residues. The CDR3 nucleotides are TGTGCCAGCAGACGTTCTAGCGGGGGCTACGAGCAGTACTTC. This gives the protein CASRRSSGGYEQYF.

This rearrangement joins TRBV5-6 to TRBJ1-2; D perhaps matches TRBD1 (5 bases). The CDR3 spans 14 residues. From germline, CDR1 is SGHDT and CDR2 YYEEEE. Between the trimmed V and J ends, which lost 3 bases and 5 bases, there was a span of 14 bases. The CDR3 DNA sequence: TGTGCCAGCAGCTCCGGGACTGAAGTTTATGGCTACACCTTC. It specifies CASSSGTEVYGYTF.

The chain carries TRBV28 and TRBJ1-1; 9 bases fit TRBD1. CDR1 and CDR2 from the germline V gene are MDHEN and SYDVKM. The CDR3 totals 14 residues. V lost 6 bases to trimming and J lost 11 bases; unmatched junction nucleotides: 13. CDR3 sequence reads: CASSLPGQGGFAFF. The CDR3 nucleotides read TGTGCCAGCAGCCTGCCGGGACAGGGTGGTTTTGCTTTCTTT.

V and J are TRBV19 and TRBJ2-2; 8 bases are shared with TRBD2. CDR1 and CDR2 from the germline V gene are LNHDA and SQIVND (reference sequence). CDR3 length: 15 residues. Trimming removed 4 bases from V and 6 bases from J; junction bases left unmatched: 7. The DNA for the CDR3 is TGTGCCAGTAGTACTCGGGGGGGCTGGGCCGGGGAGCTGTTTTTT. The encoded protein is CASSTRGGWAGELFF.

J is TRBJ1-4 and V is TRBV28; the D gene is possibly TRBD1 (6 bases). Germline CDR1 and CDR2: MDHEN and SYDVKM. Trimming removed 6 bases at V and 8 bases at J, with 25 bases between. The CDR3 length is 17 residues. The CDR3 loop is CASRKVGFVSGGEKLFF. In nucleotides, the CDR3 is TGTGCCAGCAGGAAAGTCGGGTTTGTTAGCGGGGGCGAAAAACTGTTTTTT.

This rearrangement joins TRBV6-5 to TRBJ2-7, with 8 bases lining up with TRBD2. There are 14 residues in the CDR3. V lost 2 bases and J lost 4; bases outside the gene matches: 4. Per the germline V gene, CDR1 is MNHEY and CDR2 is SVGAGI. CDR3 nucleotides: TGTGCCAGCAGTTACGAAAGCGGGGGATACGAGCAGTACTTC. It yields the protein CASSYESGGYEQYF.

This clone showed up just once. The V call is TRBV4-3, the J call TRBJ1-2; maybe TRBD1 (6 bases). The length of the CDR3 is 14 residues. Trimming took off 6 bases at V and 8 bases at J, with 19 bases between the two ends. Germline values: CDR1 LGHNA, CDR2 YSLEER. The CDR3 coding sequence is TGCGCCAGCAGGATGACAGGATCTCTGCCCGGCTACACCTTC. The encoded protein is CASRMTGSLPGYTF.

The gene calls are TRBV14 and TRBJ2-5; D remains ambiguous. Per the germline V gene, CDR1 is SGHDN and CDR2 is FVKESK. This CDR3 spans 16 amino acids. Trimming cost V 0 bases and J 5 bases, with 16 bases left between them. CDR3 sequence reads: CASSQDSLGPGETQYF. DNA of the CDR3: TGTGCCAGCAGCCAAGATAGTCTCGGCCCCGGGGAGACCCAGTACTTC.

The V and J genes are TRBV5-1 and TRBJ1-2, with D maybe TRBD1 (6 bases). V dropped 2 bases and J dropped 6 bases, with 8 bases sitting between them. The CDR3 length is 12 residues. Germline assignment: CDR1 SGHRS and CDR2 YFSETQ. The CDR3, as DNA: TGCGCCAGCAGCTTCAGGGGTAATGGCTACACCTTC. Protein: CASSFRGNGYTF. Full variable domain (remainder filled in from reference TRBV5-1 and TRBJ1-2): KAGVTQTPRYLIKTRGQQVTLSCSPISGHRSVSWYQQTPGQGLQFLFEYFSETQRNKGNFPGRFSGRQFSNSRSEMNVSTLELGDSALYLCASSFRGNGYTFGSGTRLTVV.

CDR3 nucleotides: TGCGCCAGCAGCCAGCGGGACAGGGGGGCCGGGGAGCTGTTTTTT. The encoded protein is CASSQRDRGAGELFF. This chain connects TRBV4-1 to TRBJ2-2, with 11 bases identical to TRBD1. Trimming removed 3 bases from V and 6 bases from J; junction bases left unmatched: 3. Per germline, CDR1 MGHRA and CDR2 YSYEKL. This CDR3 comprises 15 residues.

The chain combines TRBV18 with TRBJ2-2; maybe TRBD1 (6 bases). V gave up 2 bases and J gave up 4 bases, with 8 bases separating them. CDR1 and CDR2 from the germline V gene are KGHSH and LQKENI. This CDR3 has 14 amino acids. This CDR3 reads CASSPGTLTGELFF. DNA for the CDR3: TGTGCCAGCTCACCAGGGACACTCACCGGGGAGCTGTTTTTT.

The chain joins TRBV7-2 to TRBJ2-7, with 7 positions matching TRBD1. The CDR3 covers 13 residues. J was trimmed by 5 bases and V by 3 bases; bases with no gene match: 4. CDR1 is SGHTA and CDR2 is FQGNSA in the germline V gene. CDR3 in amino acids: CASSFPDRHEQYF. CDR3 in DNA: TGTGCCAGCAGCTTCCCGGACAGGCACGAGCAGTACTTC.

The chain combines TRBV11-3 with TRBJ2-7; D remains ambiguous. The CDR3 spans 11 residues. Germline V CDR1 and CDR2: SGHNT, YENEEA. Trimming cost V 2 bases and J 5 bases, with 4 bases left between them. CDR3 DNA: TGTGCCAGCAGCTTACTCCACGAGCAGTACTTC. It codes for CASSLLHEQYF.

The chain recombines TRBV5-1 with TRBJ1-1; D not certain. Per the germline V gene, CDR1 is SGHRS and CDR2 is YFSETQ. The CDR3 is 13 residues long. V was clipped by 4 bases and J by 5 bases, with 12 bases between them. The CDR3 spells CASSVGRETEAFF. Here the CDR3 DNA reads TGCGCCAGCAGCGTCGGACGGGAAACTGAAGCTTTCTTT.

V and J are TRBV18 and TRBJ1-1; the D is unclear. The CDR3 is 13 amino acids. CDR1 and CDR2 from the germline V gene are KGHSH and LQKENI. Between the trimmed V and J ends, which lost 1 base and 7 bases, there was a span of 10 bases. The CDR3 protein is CASSPLSNSEAFF. DNA of the CDR3: TGTGCCAGCTCACCACTTAGCAATAGTGAAGCTTTCTTT. The full variable domain, its missing parts supplied by reference TRBV18 and TRBJ1-1, is NAGVMQNPRHLVRRRGQEARLRCSPMKGHSHVYWYRQLPEEGLKFMVYLQKENIIDESGMPKERFSAEFPKEGPSILRIQQVVRGDSAAYFCASSPLSNSEAFFGQGTRLTVV.

V gene TRBV6-1 combines with J gene TRBJ1-5; D might be TRBD1 (6 bases). Germline CDR1 reads MNHNS; CDR2 reads SASEGT. The V end was cut by 4 bases, the J end by 6 bases, with 13 bases between. There are 14 residues in the CDR3. The CDR3, as DNA: TGTGCCAGCAGTGTTTCAGGGGATAGTCAGCCCCAGCATTTT. This sequence encodes CASSVSGDSQPQHF.